This TCR beta chain was sequenced for a study of T cell repertoires in cytomegalovirus infection (dated by TCRdb to between 2018 and 2021). With respect to the entire study: Alongside well-studied HLA-B-restricted epitopes, the peptide stimulations were aimed at recently identified HLA-C-restricted CMV epitopes, whose presentation resists viral immunomodulation. Because public TCR beta signatures pointed to carriage of CMV infection together with the matching HLA type, the HLA type of each donor mattered for the analysis. The study at large found these results: In both this cohort and an independent cohort of some 380 donors, the cumulative frequency of public TCR beta family members distinguished carriers of CMV infection plus the relevant HLA type. In the ex vivo response, HLA-C-restricted CMV-specific TCR beta clonotypes were dominant, and in two of eight donors the single most frequent clonotype came from this HLA-C-restricted group.

TCRdb lists the instrument as Illumina HiSeq 1500. The raw public data were reprocessed by TCRdb itself: fastp quality trimming at Q25, MiXCR clonotype calling, in-frame beta chains only. Rows are unified per CDR3 protein, each entry keeping the most common DNA and genes. In all, the sample holds 830,000 or so distinct CDR3 sequences, and less than 35% of those were seen once. The ten largest clones capture around an eighth of the sample. What the treatment or condition label conveys for this sample: in vitro stimulation with specific CMV peptide epitopes to enrich CMV-specific T cells. The CDR3 numbers 14 residues from cysteine through phenylalanine. Kept here is only the CDR3 DNA, which spans 42 bases and is read in frame from base 1. Per the germline V gene (reference sequence), MNHEY is the CDR1 and SMNVEV is the CDR2. V is pared back by 5 bases and J by 10 bases, with 19 bases lying between the germline termini.

In the case of this clonotype: There is no known antigen for this receptor. No base qualities exist here, and no much larger clone lies one base off it.

This receptor was obtained from a human donor in good health (CMV status not recorded). Some clones in this sample may be carry-over from other donors' samples. Source: cultured CD8+ T cells from PBMCs, taken from culture after CMV antigen stimulation. The V gene is TRBV27 and the J gene is TRBJ2-3, with a tentative D call of TRBD1 or TRBD2, each matching 5 bases. The CDR3 reads CASSPGPPGDAQYF. The DNA reads as follows: TGTGCCAGCAGTCCGGGGCCACCCGGGGATGCGCAGTATTTT.